These 15 T cell receptor beta chains share one sample of origin, sequenced in a study of Graves' ophthalmopathy and Graves' hyperthyroidism. RNA transcripts yielded amplified TCR beta CDR3 regions. RT-PCR with HTBI primers came first, then second-round multiplex PCR. TCRdb independently ran MiXCR on the multiplex PCR reads; one entry per CDR3 protein. The sample has more than 300,000 distinct CDR3 sequences, over 15% seen once. The specimen sequenced was peripheral blood. The receptors were sampled from a woman between 18 and 29 years old with stable Graves' hyperthyroidism.

This clonotype was detected ten times or more. The V call is TRBV6-1, the J call TRBJ2-7; D ambiguous. The CDR3 extends over 13 amino acids. V was clipped by 5 bases and J by 5 bases, with 13 bases between them. Per the germline V gene, CDR1 is MNHNS and CDR2 is SASEGT. CDR3 nucleotide sequence: TGTGCCAGCAGTAAACGGAGTCCGGACGAGCAGTACTTC. Translating it yields CASSKRSPDEQYF.

In its sample, this clonotype was seen many times. This rearrangement joins TRBV6-1 to TRBJ1-1; D is uncertain. Germline V gene sequence: CDR1 MNHNS, CDR2 SASEGT. CDR3 length equals 13 residues. V lost 4 bases and J lost 4, with 10 bases in between. The DNA for the CDR3 is TGTGCCAGCAGTGGGAGCACCTTCACTGAAGCTTTCTTT. It yields the protein CASSGSTFTEAFF.

At least ten counts were recorded for this clonotype. The V gene is TRBV6-1, the J gene TRBJ2-7, with D possibly TRBD1 on 6 matching bases. V lost 6 bases and J lost 1, with 16 bases in between. The CDR3 loop spans 15 amino acids. CDR1 MNHNS and CDR2 SASEGT come from the germline V gene. CDR3 protein: CASSLLTDSSYEQYF. The DNA of the CDR3 is TGTGCCAGCAGCCTACTAACGGACAGTTCCTACGAGCAGTACTTC.

This clonotype was counted a few times. The chain is built from TRBV5-1 and TRBJ2-2; D possibly uses TRBD1 or TRBD2 (6 bases each). This CDR3 has 16 residues. V was shortened by 2 bases and J by 0 bases, with 11 bases between the two germline ends. Germline V lookup: CDR1 SGHRS, CDR2 YFSETQ. The CDR3 DNA reads TGCGCCAGCAGCTTTGGGGGGCTTTCGAACACCGGGGAGCTGTTTTTT. Translating it yields CASSFGGLSNTGELFF.

Ten or more counts support this clonotype. The chain links TRBV4-2 to TRBJ2-7, with TRBD2 as a possible D gene (8 bases). Germline CDR1 reads LGHNA; CDR2 reads YNFKEQ. This CDR3 is 17 amino acids long. Trimming removed 4 bases from V and 4 bases from J, with 23 bases in between. The CDR3 spells CASSRRGQRGLSYEQYF. The DNA for the CDR3 is TGTGCCAGCAGCCGGAGGGGGCAGCGGGGGTTATCATACGAGCAGTACTTC.

This sequence joins TRBV18 and TRBJ2-7; 8 positions agree with TRBD2. The CDR3 extends over 14 amino acids. The ends lost 3 bases at V and 5 bases at J; junction bases unmatched: 6. CDR1 and CDR2 from the germline V gene are KGHSH and LQKENI. CDR3 sequence reads: CASSPGTSTDEQYF. The CDR3 nucleotides read TGTGCCAGCTCACCCGGGACTAGTACGGACGAGCAGTACTTC.

This clonotype was detected many times. The chain employs TRBV19 and TRBJ1-1; D is perhaps TRBD1 (6 bases). The CDR3 runs 14 residues. V was shortened by 4 bases and J by 1 base, with 10 bases between the two germline ends. Germline values: CDR1 LNHDA, CDR2 SQIVND (reference sequence). The CDR3 spells CASSRGATNTEAFF. The CDR3 region has the DNA TGTGCCAGTAGTAGGGGGGCGACGAACACTGAAGCTTTCTTT.

In this sample, this clonotype turned up many times. CDR3 loop: CASSLDTGRNTIYF. CDR3 in DNA: TGTGCCAGCAGCTTAGATACAGGACGAAACACCATATATTTT. The chain joins TRBV7-2 to TRBJ1-3, with D maybe TRBD1 (5 bases). The germline V gene encodes CDR1 SGHTA and CDR2 FQGNSA. The ends were cut back, 1 base at V and 5 bases at J, with 9 bases in the middle. The CDR3 is 14 amino acids.

There are many counts of this clonotype. The CDR3, as DNA: TGCGCCAGCAGCTTGGCCGTTGGGGGCGCGAGTCAAACTGAAGCTTTCTTT. This sequence encodes CASSLAVGGASQTEAFF. This chain joins TRBV5-1 and TRBJ1-1, with D maybe TRBD1 (6 bases). Per the germline V gene, CDR1 is SGHRS and CDR2 is YFSETQ. The CDR3 has 17 amino acids. Deletions cut 0 bases from V and 5 bases from J, with 20 bases between.

This clonotype appeared a few times. CDR3 sequence reads: CASTETSSYEQYF. The DNA for the CDR3 is TGTGCCAGCACCGAGACCAGTTCGTACGAGCAGTACTTC. The J gene is TRBJ2-7, the V gene TRBV3-1; D is ambiguous. CDR3 length: 13 residues. From germline, CDR1 is LGHDT and CDR2 YNNKEL (reference sequence). V lost 7 bases to trimming and J lost 4 bases, with 14 bases between them.

This clonotype was counted ten times or more. The V and J genes are TRBV12-3 or TRBV12-4 and TRBJ1-5; D remains unclear. V was shortened by 3 bases and J by 4 bases, with 10 bases between the two germline ends. This CDR3 comprises 14 residues. CDR3 in amino acids: CASSFGRSNQPQHF. CDR3 sequence (DNA): TGTGCCAGCAGTTTTGGCCGGTCGAATCAGCCCCAGCATTTT.

The gene calls are TRBV6-1 and TRBJ2-2; D is possibly TRBD1 or TRBD2 (5 bases each). The CDR3 is 16 amino acids. Germline loops: CDR1 MNHNS, CDR2 SASEGT. V was clipped by 4 bases and J by 3 bases, with 15 bases between them. The CDR3 sequence: CASSAIGGRDTGELFF. In nucleotides, the CDR3 is TGTGCCAGCAGTGCTATTGGGGGTAGGGACACCGGGGAGCTGTTTTTT.

The sample holds many counts of this clonotype. The rearrangement joins TRBV11-2 to TRBJ1-2; possibly TRBD1 for D (5 bases). The CDR3 covers 15 residues. Germline CDR1 is SGHAT and CDR2 is FQNNGV. Trimming took off 5 bases at V and 8 bases at J, with 21 bases between the two ends. The CDR3 bases are TGTGCCAGCAGCGCCACAATTAGACAGTTTGGGGGCTACACCTTC. This gives the protein CASSATIRQFGGYTF.

This clonotype was seen only a few times. V and J are TRBV12-3 or TRBV12-4 and TRBJ1-1; D is undetermined. V was trimmed by 1 base and J by 10 bases, leaving 10 bases between them. The CDR3 loop spans 12 amino acids. CDR3 residues: CASSLGQTVAFF. CDR3 coding DNA: TGTGCCAGCAGTTTAGGGCAAACGGTAGCTTTCTTT.

This clonotype was seen ten or more times. The chain couples TRBV29-1 to TRBJ2-7; TRBD1 or TRBD2 may be the D gene (5 bases each). V was trimmed by 2 bases and J by 5 bases, leaving 16 bases between them. This CDR3 region has 14 residues. Germline-derived CDR1 and CDR2 are SQVTM and ANQGSEA. The chain's CDR3 is CSVEMGRPFHEQYF. The DNA for the CDR3 is TGCAGCGTTGAAATGGGACGCCCCTTCCACGAGCAGTACTTC.